The clone carrying this T cell receptor beta chain was counted at least ten times. Its antigen remains unknown. The germline CDR1 and CDR2 sequences are SNHLY and FYNNEI. Deletions cut 2 bases from V and 0 bases from J, with 14 bases between. The CDR3 has 17 amino acids. Individuals with ophthalmopathy presented a Clinical Activity Score of at least 3, a NOSPECS grade of at least 4 and a duration under 3 months. These data come from a study of T cells in Graves' hyperthyroidism and ophthalmopathy. The TCR beta CDR3 regions underwent amplification using RNA transcripts as the source. First-round RT-PCR with HTBI primers amplified the TCR CDR3 region. TCRdb recomputed calls from the multiplex PCR reads with MiXCR, one row per CDR3 protein. The data contain 500,000 to 650,000 distinct CDR3 sequences, about 14% of them singletons. Study outcomes and limitations: Model predictions of ophthalmopathy came a median around 6.5 months before onset. Appearing also in blood were most of the thyroid clonotypes expanded above 0.001.

This receptor was taken from a woman in her forties or fifties with Graves' ophthalmopathy. The chain couples TRBV2 to TRBJ1-5; the D is unclear. The sequencing sample was made of blood. The DNA for the CDR3 is TGTGCCAGCAGTGAAACTTACAGTCAATATAGCAATCAGCCCCAGCATTTT. This codes for CASSETYSQYSNQPQHF.